This is a list of T cell receptor beta chains from one sample in a study of identical twins. TCRdb re-called the 5' RACE reads with MiXCR, one entry per CDR3 protein. The table has 650,000 to 750,000 distinct CDR3 sequences, about 20% seen once. In addition, the sample was reused for a study of T cells expressing NK-cell markers.

Source material: PBMCs. These receptors all come from a woman aged 18-35 years in good health. The CDR3 runs from the conserved cysteine through the conserved F or W.

j_gene,v_gene,CDR3aa
TRBJ1-5,TRBV11-2,CASSFSPQPQHF
TRBJ2-1,TRBV20-1,CSANPGSYNEQFF
TRBJ2-1,TRBV7-9,CATERDNEQFF
TRBJ1-6,TRBV6-5,CASSSEKFYNSPLHF
TRBJ2-2,TRBV12-3/TRBV12-4,CASSVRTSGELFF
TRBJ2-1,TRBV20-1,CSAREWTRYDYYNEQFF
TRBJ1-1,TRBV9,CASSPSDRDTEAFF
TRBJ1-6,TRBV5-6,CASSLGRRDSPLHF
TRBJ2-1,TRBV10-3,CAISELERLPRDEQFF
TRBJ1-1,TRBV7-9,CASSYRDTKMNNEAFF
TRBJ2-1,TRBV10-3,CAISLGTSGAASYNEQFF
TRBJ2-7,TRBV28,CASSLPGQGRDEQYF
TRBJ2-5,TRBV7-2,CASSPGTDRETQYF
TRBJ2-3,TRBV7-9,CASRATGTDTQYF